Each of the 25 T cell receptor beta chains below was sequenced from the same sample in a study of long-term antiretroviral therapy in people with HIV. Version v3.0 of the immunoSEQ assay was performed at survey level. The protocol was immunoSEQ multiplex PCR, while the TCRdb copy is restricted to in-frame clones and leaves out a portion. The sample has 25,000 to 30,000 clones, about 93% seen once. Sequencing used unsorted PBMCs, obtained 6.2 years after starting antiretroviral therapy. These receptors were obtained from a man aged 35 to 55 with HIV.

The rearrangement joins TRBV27 to TRBJ2-3; 7 positions match TRBD1. J lost 8 bases, V lost 2 bases, and 4 bases had no gene match. This CDR3 contains 13 residues. Germline V gives CDR1 MNHEY, CDR2 SMNVEV (reference sequence). In DNA form, the CDR3 reads TGTGCCAGCAGTTTAACCCAGGGGGTTACGCAGTATTTT. Protein product: CASSLTQGVTQYF.

V usage is TRBV11-2 and J usage is TRBJ1-5; weak D call: TRBD1 (5 bases). V lost 1 base, J lost 5 bases, and 9 bases lay in between. This CDR3 is built from 14 residues. Germline V gene data show CDR1 as SGHAT and CDR2 as FQNNGV. The CDR3 DNA follows: TGTGCCAGCAGCTTAGGGCAGGGAGATCAGCCCCAGCATTTT. It is translated as CASSLGQGDQPQHF.

The table lists this clone with a few counts. The rearrangement joins TRBV5-2 to TRBJ2-7; TRBD1 reflects the table's D call only, with no check against the DNA. TRBV5-2 is given as a pseudogene. This CDR3 region has 16 residues. This CDR3 is CASSQEMTAATYEQYF. CDR3 sequence (DNA): TGCGCCAGCAGCCAAGAAATGACAGCAGCAACCTACGAGCAGTACTTC.

The gene calls are TRBV5-8 and TRBJ2-2, with D tentatively TRBD1 or TRBD2 (5 bases each). Germline values: CDR1 SGHTS, CDR2 YDEGEE. Trimming left V 1 base short and J 1 base short, with 8 bases between. This CDR3 comprises 15 residues. CDR3 nucleotides: TGTGCCAGCAGCTTGCCTGGGGGGAACACCGGGGAGCTGTTTTTT. This encodes CASSLPGGNTGELFF.

The gene calls are TRBV9 and TRBJ2-5; 12 nucleotides match TRBD2. Germline V CDR1 and CDR2: SGDLS, YYNGEE. The CDR3 totals 16 residues. J was trimmed by 2 bases and V by 4 bases; bases with no gene match: 6. In nucleotides, the CDR3 is TGTGCCAGCAGCTTAGGACTAGCGGGGATTCAAGAGACCCAGTACTTC. This sequence encodes CASSLGLAGIQETQYF.

CDR3 sequence (DNA): TGTGCCAGCCGACAGAAAAGCAATCAGCCCCAGCATTTT. Translated: CASRQKSNQPQHF. The V call is TRBV19, the J call TRBJ1-5, with D perhaps TRBD1 (5 bases). V gave up 9 bases and J gave up 1 base, with 10 bases separating them. Germline V gene lookup returns CDR1 LNHDA and CDR2 SQIVND (reference sequence). The CDR3 is 13 residues long.

The chain has TRBV7-2 and TRBJ1-5; D gene uncertain. There are 14 residues in the CDR3. Germline CDR1 SGHTA, CDR2 FQGNSA. Between the trimmed V and J ends, which lost 5 bases and 7 bases, there was a span of 15 bases. The CDR3 bases are TGTGCCAGCAGCCAAGGACGGGGAAGCCAGCCCCAGCATTTT. Protein sequence: CASSQGRGSQPQHF. The entire variable domain, with the rest obtained from reference TRBV7-2 and TRBJ1-5, is as follows: GAGVSQSPSNKVTEKGKDVELRCDPISGHTALYWYRQSLGQGLEFLIYFQGNSAPDKSGLPSDRFSAERTGGSVSTLTIQRTQQEDSAVYLCASSQGRGSQPQHFGDGTRLSIL.

The chain is built from TRBV15 and TRBJ1-1, with D hard to call. Germline lookup yields CDR1 LNHNV and CDR2 YYDKDF (reference sequence). V dropped 8 bases and J dropped 7 bases, with 11 bases sitting between them. The CDR3 covers 11 residues. The CDR3 DNA is TGTGCCACCCTTTATTCGGGTGAAGCTTTCTTT. Its protein product is CATLYSGEAFF.

The chain uses TRBV29-1 and TRBJ2-2, with D possibly matching TRBD1 (6 bases). Trimming took off 3 bases at V and 4 bases at J, with 9 bases between the two ends. CDR1 is SQVTM and CDR2 is ANQGSEA in the germline V gene. The CDR3 runs to 13 residues. CDR3 sequence (DNA): TGCAGCGTTGATCAGGGGAGCACCGGGGAGCTGTTTTTT. Protein sequence: CSVDQGSTGELFF.

This chain connects TRBV5-1 to TRBJ1-4, with D uncertain. This CDR3 comprises 14 residues. With 2 bases removed from V and 1 base from J, the gap between germline ends came to 6 bases. CDR1 is SGHRS and CDR2 is YFSETQ in the germline V gene. CDR3 sequence: CASSLDRTNEKLFF. CDR3 in DNA: TGCGCCAGCAGCTTAGACCGAACTAATGAAAAACTGTTTTTT.

This chain connects TRBV13 to TRBJ2-3, with D perhaps TRBD2 (5 bases). Germline V gives CDR1 PRHDT, CDR2 FYEKMQ (reference sequence). This CDR3 region has 17 residues. The germline V and J ends were trimmed by 0 bases and 0 bases, with 13 bases remaining between them. CDR3: CASSLGSSGKSTDTQYF. The DNA of the CDR3 is TGTGCCAGCAGCTTAGGTTCTTCGGGGAAGAGCACAGATACGCAGTATTTT.

This clone was observed once. This sequence joins TRBV30 and TRBJ2-5; D is perhaps TRBD1 (6 bases). CDR1 and CDR2 from the germline V gene are GTSNPN and SVGIG (reference sequence). V lost 6 bases to trimming and J lost 3 bases, with 8 bases between them. The CDR3 has 11 amino acids. CDR3 sequence reads: CACRTEETQYF. The CDR3 DNA reads as TGTGCCTGCAGGACAGAAGAGACCCAGTACTTC.

The rearrangement uses TRBV18 and TRBJ1-1; 8 positions match TRBD1. V lost 3 bases, J lost 0 bases, and 12 bases stayed unmatched. Germline lookup yields CDR1 KGHSH and CDR2 LQKENI. This CDR3 is built from 18 residues. The CDR3 loop reads CASSPLTGARNMNTEAFF. The CDR3 DNA is TGTGCCAGCTCACCCTTGACAGGGGCGAGGAACATGAACACTGAAGCTTTCTTT. Full variable domain (outside the CDR3, taken from reference TRBV18 and TRBJ1-1): NAGVMQNPRHLVRRRGQEARLRCSPMKGHSHVYWYRQLPEEGLKFMVYLQKENIIDESGMPKERFSAEFPKEGPSILRIQQVVRGDSAAYFCASSPLTGARNMNTEAFFGQGTRLTVV.

This clone was seen just once. The V call is TRBV7-2, the J call TRBJ1-5; 8 bases are a match to TRBD1. CDR3 size: 14 residues. Trimming at V came to 9 bases and at J to 4 bases, leaving 8 bases not matched to a gene. Germline values: CDR1 SGHTA, CDR2 FQGNSA. The CDR3 protein is CASQGADLNQPQHF. Here the CDR3 DNA reads TGTGCCAGTCAGGGGGCAGACCTTAATCAGCCCCAGCATTTT. Combining the CDR3 with reference TRBV7-2 and TRBJ1-5 gives the whole variable domain GAGVSQSPSNKVTEKGKDVELRCDPISGHTALYWYRQSLGQGLEFLIYFQGNSAPDKSGLPSDRFSAERTGGSVSTLTIQRTQQEDSAVYLCASQGADLNQPQHFGDGTRLSIL.

The V gene is TRBV19, the J gene TRBJ2-1, with D tentatively TRBD2 (5 bases). Germline V CDR1 and CDR2: LNHDA, SQIVND (reference sequence). Trimming took off 3 bases at V and 3 bases at J, with 12 bases between the two ends. The CDR3 has 15 amino acids. The CDR3 coding sequence is TGTGCCAGTAGTATCTCGGGAACAGACTACAATGAGCAGTTCTTC. Its translation is CASSISGTDYNEQFF.

This chain joins TRBV27 and TRBJ1-1; D call uncertain. This CDR3 has 13 residues. Germline V gene data show CDR1 as MNHEY and CDR2 as SMNVEV (reference sequence). Between the trimmed V and J ends, which lost 7 bases and 11 bases, there was a span of 20 bases. CDR3 region: CASTKPGPYPAFF. CDR3 bases: TGTGCCAGCACCAAACCCGGGCCGTACCCTGCTTTCTTT.

The table lists this clone with a few counts. The gene calls are TRBV19 and TRBJ2-5, with D possibly matching TRBD1 (5 bases). Per germline, CDR1 LNHDA and CDR2 SQIVND (reference sequence). The CDR3 runs to 15 residues. Trimming cost V 0 bases and J 4 bases, with 12 bases left between them. For the CDR3, the DNA is TGTGCCAGTAGTATAGATGCTGACAGCACAGAGACCCAGTACTTC. Translating it yields CASSIDADSTETQYF. The entire variable domain, with the rest obtained from reference TRBV19 and TRBJ2-5, is as follows: DGGITQSPKYLFRKEGQNVTLSCEQNLNHDAMYWYRQDPGQGLRLIYYSQIVNDFQKGDIAEGYSVSREKKESFPLTVTSAQKNPTAFYLCASSIDADSTETQYFGPGTRLLVL.

This chain links TRBV7-3 with TRBJ2-3; D possibly matches TRBD1 or TRBD2 (5 bases each). This CDR3 has 15 amino acids. The germline V gene encodes CDR1 SGHTA and CDR2 FQGTGA. The germline V and J ends were trimmed by 1 base and 1 base, with 9 bases remaining between them. CDR3: CASSLISGRTDTQYF. As DNA, the CDR3 is TGTGCCAGCAGCTTAATTTCGGGACGCACAGATACGCAGTATTTT. Complete variable domain (other parts from reference TRBV7-3 and TRBJ2-3): GAGVSQTPSNKVTEKGKYVELRCDPISGHTALYWYRQSLGQGPEFLIYFQGTGAADDSGLPNDRFFAVRPEGSVSTLKIQRTERGDSAVYLCASSLISGRTDTQYFGPGTRLTVL.

V is TRBV19 and J is TRBJ2-2; D remains unclear. This CDR3 region has 14 residues. Germline V gene data show CDR1 as LNHDA and CDR2 as SQIVND (reference sequence). The V end lost 1 base, the J end lost 5 bases, and 8 bases lay between the germline ends. CDR3 nucleotides: TGTGCCAGTAGTATAGGAGCCTCTACCGGGGAGCTGTTTTTT. This encodes CASSIGASTGELFF.

The chain has TRBV5-1 and TRBJ1-4; no clear D. Germline CDR1 and CDR2: SGHRS and YFSETQ. CDR3 size: 16 residues. Trimming cost V 0 bases and J 10 bases, with 19 bases left between them. The CDR3 loop reads CASSLVGPGAGTKLFF. As DNA, the CDR3 is TGCGCCAGCAGCTTGGTTGGTCCGGGAGCGGGCACAAAACTGTTTTTT.

The chain recombines TRBV2 with TRBJ2-7; D may be TRBD1 (6 bases). Trimming pared 5 bases from V and 2 bases from J, leaving 10 bases between. Germline V gene sequence: CDR1 SNHLY, CDR2 FYNNEI. This CDR3 spans 13 amino acids. CDR3: CASSPGTPYEQYF. As DNA, the CDR3 is TGTGCCAGCAGTCCCGGGACACCCTACGAGCAGTACTTC.

The rearrangement joins TRBV19 to TRBJ2-3; D not resolved. The V end lost 5 bases, the J end lost 2 bases, and 5 bases lay between the germline ends. CDR1 LNHDA and CDR2 SQIVND come from the germline V gene (reference sequence). The CDR3 loop spans 12 amino acids. The CDR3: CASSPNTDTQYF. CDR3 nucleotide sequence: TGTGCCAGTAGTCCAAACACAGATACGCAGTATTTT.

This clone was observed once. This chain links TRBV5-4 with TRBJ2-7; possibly TRBD2 for D (6 bases). There are 11 residues in the CDR3. Trimming stripped 5 bases from V and 12 bases from J, with 15 bases between. Germline V gene lookup returns CDR1 SGHNT and CDR2 YYREEE (reference sequence). DNA for the CDR3: TGTGCCAGCAGATCTACGACTAGTAGGTACTTC. Protein sequence: CASRSTTSRYF.

V gene TRBV14 combines with J gene TRBJ2-2; 7 bases align to TRBD1. J lost 5 bases, V lost 4 bases, and 1 base had no gene match. The CDR3 length is 13 residues. Germline V gene lookup returns CDR1 SGHDN and CDR2 FVKESK. CDR3 sequence (DNA): TGTGCCAGCAGCCGACAGGGAACCGGGGAGCTGTTTTTT. Protein sequence: CASSRQGTGELFF.

The CDR3 nucleotides are TGTGCCAGCAGCCAACCTAGGACAGGGAATGAGCAGTTCTTC. Amino acids: CASSQPRTGNEQFF. The chain combines TRBV2 with TRBJ2-1; 8 nucleotides align to TRBD1. This CDR3 spans 14 amino acids. V dropped 6 bases and J dropped 7; count of bases not matched to a gene: 8. CDR1 is SNHLY and CDR2 is FYNNEI in the germline V gene.